This entry lists 30 T cell receptor beta chains sequenced from one sample in a study of blood T cell repertoires in COVID-19. Libraries were prepared by immunoSEQ multiplex PCR; TCRdb keeps only in-frame clonotypes and omits some of them. The sample has a few hundred thousand clones; roughly 89% are singletons. Sequenced sample: PBMCs or T cells enriched from blood (not recorded which). The receptors originated from a woman between 45 and 60 years old who had recovered from COVID-19.

The chain uses TRBV4-1 and TRBJ1-4; D is unresolved. There are 15 residues in the CDR3. The V end lost 0 bases, the J end lost 8 bases, and 13 bases lay between the germline ends. Germline CDR1 MGHRA, CDR2 YSYEKL. The CDR3 DNA reads TGCGCCAGCAGCCAAGATTACCGGGCGGGGGAAAAACTGTTTTTT. Its protein is CASSQDYRAGEKLFF.

This clone has a single count. This sample includes further DNA sequences coding for the same CDR3. This chain connects TRBV27 to TRBJ1-5; D not resolved. This CDR3 region has 15 residues. From germline, CDR1 is MNHEY and CDR2 SMNVEV (reference sequence). The V end was cut by 2 bases, the J end by 0 bases, with 8 bases between. The CDR3 DNA reads as TGTGCCAGCAGTTTAAGAGGATATAGCAATCAGCCCCAGCATTTT. This sequence encodes CASSLRGYSNQPQHF.

The chain links TRBV30 to TRBJ2-5, with 10 bases fitting TRBD2. The V gene end was trimmed by 3 bases and the J gene end by 1 base; junction bases not matched to a gene: 5. Germline CDR1 and CDR2: GTSNPN and SVGIG (reference sequence). This CDR3 region has 15 residues. CDR3 loop: CAWRLLAGLQETQYF. As DNA, the CDR3 is TGTGCCTGGAGGTTACTAGCGGGGCTCCAAGAGACCCAGTACTTC.

The rearrangement joins TRBV5-8 to TRBJ1-1, with TRBD1 as a possible D gene (5 bases). The germline V and J ends were trimmed by 1 base and 6 bases, with 10 bases remaining between them. Per germline, CDR1 SGHTS and CDR2 YDEGEE. This CDR3 has 13 residues. The CDR3 region is CASSLPGHAEAFF. DNA of the CDR3: TGTGCCAGCAGCTTGCCCGGACACGCTGAAGCTTTCTTT.

This chain joins TRBV5-1 and TRBJ1-6, with 9 bases aligning to TRBD1. The CDR3 totals 15 residues. Germline V gene sequence: CDR1 SGHRS, CDR2 YFSETQ. Unmatched junction bases numbered 4, after V lost 3 bases and J lost 6 bases. The CDR3, as DNA: TGCGCCAGCAGCTCCACGGGACAGGGTAATTCACCCCTCCACTTT. This translates into CASSSTGQGNSPLHF. The full variable domain, completed using reference TRBV5-1 and TRBJ1-6, is KAGVTQTPRYLIKTRGQQVTLSCSPISGHRSVSWYQQTPGQGLQFLFEYFSETQRNKGNFPGRFSGRQFSNSRSEMNVSTLELGDSALYLCASSSTGQGNSPLHFGNGTRLTVT.

A single count supports this clone. This chain joins TRBV2 and TRBJ1-1; 7 bases agree with TRBD1. CDR3 length: 15 residues. Germline CDR1 SNHLY, CDR2 FYNNEI. The J segment lost 0 bases and the V segment lost 4 bases, leaving 5 bases of the junction unmatched. CDR3 nucleotide sequence: TGTGCCAGCAGTGTGCAGGGACAGCTGAACACTGAAGCTTTCTTT. It specifies CASSVQGQLNTEAFF. The full variable domain, completed using reference TRBV2 and TRBJ1-1, is EPEVTQTPSHQVTQMGQEVILRCVPISNHLYFYWYRQILGQKVEFLVSFYNNEISEKSEIFDDQFSVERPDGSNFTLKIRSTKLEDSAMYFCASSVQGQLNTEAFFGQGTRLTVV.

About this clone itself: Other DNA sequences within the sample encode an identical CDR3. The gene calls are TRBV12-3 or TRBV12-4 and TRBJ2-7; the D gene is possibly TRBD1 (5 bases). V was pared by 3 bases and J by 6 bases, with 9 bases between. This CDR3 comprises 12 residues. The CDR3 loop reads CASSFAGSEQYF. The CDR3 DNA follows: TGTGCCAGCAGTTTCGCAGGGTCCGAGCAGTACTTC.

The chain joins TRBV24-1 to TRBJ1-2, with no clear D. Germline-derived CDR1 and CDR2 are KGHDR and SFDVKD. The length of the CDR3 is 13 residues. V lost 1 base and J 6 bases, leaving 8 bases between the germline ends. Here the CDR3 reads CATSDFRGNGYTF. The CDR3 DNA follows: TGTGCCACCAGTGATTTCCGAGGGAATGGCTACACCTTC.

The gene calls are TRBV12-3 or TRBV12-4 and TRBJ2-7; 8 bases align to TRBD1. V shed 8 bases, J shed 3 bases, and the junction held 6 bases outside the gene matches. The CDR3 is made up of 13 amino acids. The CDR3 coding sequence is TGTGCCAGCGGGGGACAGGCGTTCTACGAGCAGTACTTC. The encoded protein is CASGGQAFYEQYF.

The J gene is TRBJ2-3, the V gene TRBV3-1 (or the pseudogene TRBV3-2); 9 positions agree with TRBD2. Germline CDR1 LGHDT, CDR2 YNNKEL (reference sequence). The CDR3 consists of 19 residues. The ends lost 0 bases at V and 3 bases at J; junction bases unmatched: 13. The CDR3 here is CASSQEGGGALQDTDTQYF. In nucleotides, the CDR3 is TGTGCCAGCAGCCAAGAAGGCGGGGGGGCCCTCCAGGATACAGATACGCAGTATTTT.

The sample holds one count of this clone. The chain has TRBV20-1 and TRBJ1-1; a possible D gene is TRBD1 (5 bases). The ends were cut back, 3 bases at V and 0 bases at J, with 14 bases in the middle. CDR3 size: 15 residues. CDR1 and CDR2 (germline): DFQATT, SNEGSKA (reference sequence). The CDR3 sequence: CSASRGSEMNTEAFF. CDR3 bases: TGCAGTGCTAGTAGGGGCAGCGAAATGAACACTGAAGCTTTCTTT.

The chain joins TRBV6-5 to TRBJ1-2; D perhaps matches TRBD1 (6 bases). Germline CDR1 and CDR2: MNHEY and SVGAGI. Trimming stripped 0 bases from V and 4 bases from J, with 9 bases between. The CDR3 spans 14 residues. This CDR3 is CASSYSTGPYGYTF. CDR3 in DNA: TGTGCCAGCAGTTACTCCACAGGGCCCTATGGCTACACCTTC.

The gene calls are TRBV7-2 and TRBJ1-2, with D unclear. CDR3 length equals 14 residues. Germline CDR1 SGHTA, CDR2 FQGNSA. Trimming cost V 2 bases and J 4 bases, with 11 bases left between them. The CDR3 reads CASSLRDTLYGYTF. Written as DNA, the CDR3 is TGTGCCAGCAGCTTACGAGACACTCTCTATGGCTACACCTTC.

This chain connects TRBV7-6 to TRBJ1-6; 9 positions match TRBD1. The CDR3 consists of 14 residues. V was clipped by 3 bases and J by 9 bases; unmatched bases: 3. The germline V gene encodes CDR1 SGHVS and CDR2 FNYEAQ. The CDR3 is CASSFRTGVSPLHF. Here the CDR3 DNA reads TGTGCCAGCAGCTTTAGGACAGGGGTTTCACCCCTCCACTTT.

This chain connects TRBV5-1 to TRBJ1-1; tentatively, D is TRBD1 (5 bases). CDR3 length equals 17 residues. Between the trimmed V and J ends, which lost 4 bases and 1 base, there was a span of 20 bases. Germline loops: CDR1 SGHRS, CDR2 YFSETQ. In nucleotides, the CDR3 is TGCGCCAGCAGCATTCCCGGGACCTCGCGGGGGAACACTGAAGCTTTCTTT. This encodes CASSIPGTSRGNTEAFF.

This clone was detected once. CDR3 sequence (DNA): TGTGCCAGCAGTTACTCCGAGGCAGGGGCCTACGAGCAGTACTTC. This encodes CASSYSEAGAYEQYF. The chain uses TRBV6-5 and TRBJ2-7; TRBD1 is a possible D gene (6 bases). The CDR3 consists of 15 residues. Between the trimmed V and J ends, which lost 0 bases and 2 bases, there was a span of 11 bases. Per germline, CDR1 MNHEY and CDR2 SVGAGI.

This rearrangement joins TRBV19 to TRBJ2-7; weak D call: TRBD1 (7 bases). V was cut by 0 bases and J by 2 bases, with 14 bases left in between. The germline V gene has CDR1 LNHDA and CDR2 SQIVND (reference sequence). The CDR3 has 16 residues. The CDR3 nucleotides are TGTGCCAGTAGTATAGATTTGCGGGACAGAACCTACGAGCAGTACTTC. Translated, it gives CASSIDLRDRTYEQYF.

The rearrangement links TRBV7-2 to TRBJ2-2; the D is unclear. Germline CDR1 is SGHTA and CDR2 is FQGNSA. The CDR3 spans 17 residues. Trimming left V 2 bases short and J 5 bases short, with 18 bases between. The CDR3: CASSLFSPQATTGELFF. The CDR3 bases are TGTGCCAGCAGCTTATTTTCCCCCCAGGCGACGACCGGGGAGCTGTTTTTT.

V is TRBV5-1 and J is TRBJ2-7; tentatively, D is TRBD1 (6 bases). Germline CDR1 reads SGHRS; CDR2 reads YFSETQ. V was shortened by 5 bases and J by 5 bases, with 17 bases between the two germline ends. This CDR3 contains 14 residues. The CDR3 here is CASRPGRTADEQYF. As DNA, the CDR3 is TGCGCCAGCAGACCTGGCAGGACAGCGGACGAGCAGTACTTC. The full variable domain, in which reference TRBV5-1 and TRBJ2-7 provide the parts outside the CDR3, is KAGVTQTPRYLIKTRGQQVTLSCSPISGHRSVSWYQQTPGQGLQFLFEYFSETQRNKGNFPGRFSGRQFSNSRSEMNVSTLELGDSALYLCASRPGRTADEQYFGPGTRLTVT.

The rearrangement uses TRBV7-2 and TRBJ1-2, with D perhaps TRBD1 (5 bases). Germline V gene lookup returns CDR1 SGHTA and CDR2 FQGNSA. The CDR3 loop spans 17 amino acids. The V end lost 2 bases, the J end lost 1 base, and 17 bases lay between the germline ends. CDR3 protein: CASSLISGSWINYGYTF. CDR3 in DNA: TGTGCCAGCAGCTTAATTTCAGGGTCTTGGATTAACTATGGCTACACCTTC.

This CDR3 reads CASRSEVFSSGANVLTF. The CDR3 DNA follows: TGTGCCAGCAGAAGTGAGGTCTTCAGCTCTGGGGCCAACGTCCTGACTTTC. V and J are TRBV2 and TRBJ2-6; D is unclear. The CDR3 is made up of 17 amino acids. Germline CDR1 reads SNHLY; CDR2 reads FYNNEI. V lost 6 bases and J 0 bases, leaving 15 bases between the germline ends. Drawing the rest from reference TRBV2 and TRBJ2-6, the complete variable domain is EPEVTQTPSHQVTQMGQEVILRCVPISNHLYFYWYRQILGQKVEFLVSFYNNEISEKSEIFDDQFSVERPDGSNFTLKIRSTKLEDSAMYFCASRSEVFSSGANVLTFGAGSRLTVL.

The chain is built from TRBV6-1 and TRBJ2-1; 8 bases agree with TRBD2. This CDR3 is built from 13 residues. The junction had 1 base not matched to a gene; V was cut back by 4 bases and J by 5 bases. Germline CDR1 and CDR2: MNHNS and SASEGT. In nucleotides, the CDR3 is TGTGCCAGCAGTGGACTAGCGAACAATGAGCAGTTCTTC. This sequence encodes CASSGLANNEQFF.

This clone appeared once. The chain combines TRBV30 with TRBJ1-2; 8 bases map to TRBD1. CDR3 length: 17 amino acids. In germline, CDR1 is GTSNPN, CDR2 SVGIG (reference sequence). Germline trimming cut 0 bases from V and 4 bases from J; bases unmatched to any gene: 13. The CDR3 nucleotides are TGTGCCTGGAGTGTACGCCGGGCAGGGGGCTCGGCCTATGGCTACACCTTC. Amino acid sequence: CAWSVRRAGGSAYGYTF.

This clone was counted a few times. The V and J genes are TRBV9 and TRBJ2-2, with D unclear. Deletions cut 4 bases from V and 6 bases from J, with 7 bases between. Germline V gene sequence: CDR1 SGDLS, CDR2 YYNGEE. The CDR3 has 12 residues. The CDR3 sequence: CASSPYPGELFF. CDR3 DNA sequence: TGTGCCAGCAGCCCCTACCCCGGGGAGCTGTTTTTT.

V gene TRBV27 combines with J gene TRBJ2-7, with 12 bases lining up with TRBD2. V was pared by 7 bases and J by 0 bases, with 16 bases of the junction left unmatched. CDR1 and CDR2 (germline): MNHEY, SMNVEV (reference sequence). This CDR3 contains 19 residues. The CDR3 region has the DNA TGTGCCAGCAATCCCGCTAGGCTAGCGGGGGGGACGAGCTCCTACGAGCAGTACTTC. It encodes CASNPARLAGGTSSYEQYF.

The genes are TRBV2 and TRBJ1-2; 7 bases match TRBD1. CDR3 length equals 13 residues. Unmatched junction bases numbered 11, after V lost 8 bases and J lost 8 bases. Per germline, CDR1 SNHLY and CDR2 FYNNEI. CDR3 residues: CASGGQGVYGYTF. Here the CDR3 DNA reads TGTGCCAGCGGGGGGCAGGGGGTATACGGCTACACCTTC.

The chain has TRBV28 and TRBJ1-2; D is unresolved. CDR3 size: 11 residues. Germline V gives CDR1 MDHEN, CDR2 SYDVKM. V lost 6 bases and J 0 bases, leaving 2 bases between the germline ends. The CDR3 nucleotides are TGTGCCAGCAGCACTAACTATGGCTACACCTTC. It specifies CASSTNYGYTF.

The V call is TRBV28, the J call TRBJ2-1, with a weak D call TRBD1 (6 bases). The CDR3 is made up of 15 amino acids. CDR1 and CDR2 (germline): MDHEN, SYDVKM. V lost 6 bases and J 3 bases, leaving 15 bases between the germline ends. CDR3 in DNA: TGTGCCAGCAGCCCCGACAGGACAAACTACAATGAGCAGTTCTTC. Translated: CASSPDRTNYNEQFF.

The chain couples TRBV7-8 to TRBJ2-7, with D tentatively TRBD2 (6 bases). CDR3 length equals 14 residues. The V and J ends lost 2 bases and 5 bases respectively, with 13 bases between them. CDR1 is SGHVS and CDR2 is FQNEAQ in the germline V gene. The CDR3 region is CASSLSSGSDEQYF. Here the CDR3 DNA reads TGTGCCAGCAGCTTAAGTTCCGGGAGTGACGAGCAGTACTTC. Supplemented by reference TRBV7-8 and TRBJ2-7, the full variable domain reads GAGVSQSPRYKVAKRGQDVALRCDPISGHVSLFWYQQALGQGPEFLTYFQNEAQLDKSGLPSDRFFAERPEGSVSTLKIQRTQQEDSAVYLCASSLSSGSDEQYFGPGTRLTVT.

J is TRBJ1-4 and V is TRBV5-1; 9 bases are a match to TRBD1. Unmatched junction bases numbered 9, after V lost 4 bases and J lost 8 bases. Germline CDR1 and CDR2: SGHRS and YFSETQ. The CDR3 has 15 amino acids. This chain's CDR3 is CASSPTGTGWEKLFF. CDR3 nucleotide sequence: TGCGCCAGCAGCCCGACCGGGACAGGGTGGGAAAAACTGTTTTTT.